Each of the 3 T cell receptor beta chains below was sequenced from the same sample in a study of blood T cell repertoires in COVID-19. Profiled with immunoSEQ multiplex PCR; TCRdb holds only in-frame clones, not every one. The sample has about 160,000 clones, approximately 80% seen once. Sequenced input: peripheral blood. These receptors all stem from a woman of 80 years or more with active or convalescent COVID-19.

This clone was counted a single time. This chain joins TRBV19 and TRBJ2-1, with 9 bases lining up with TRBD2. Trimming at V came to 7 bases and at J to 6 bases, leaving 10 bases not matched to a gene. CDR3 length: 15 amino acids. Germline CDR1 LNHDA, CDR2 SQIVND (reference sequence). Written as DNA, the CDR3 is TGTGCCAGTACCCTAGGGCTAGCGGGAAGCAATGAGCAGTTCTTC. It yields the protein CASTLGLAGSNEQFF.

The V and J genes are TRBV5-1 and TRBJ1-2; D is uncertain. Germline CDR1 SGHRS, CDR2 YFSETQ. Trimming pared 6 bases from V and 4 bases from J, leaving 16 bases between. CDR3 length: 14 amino acids. The CDR3 spells CASTRWPGGYGYTF. CDR3 bases: TGCGCCAGCACCAGGTGGCCCGGTGGCTATGGCTACACCTTC.

The chain couples TRBV10-3 to TRBJ1-1; no clear D. The CDR3 has 14 amino acids. The ends were cut back, 0 bases at V and 4 bases at J, with 9 bases in the middle. Germline loops: CDR1 ENHRY, CDR2 SYGVKD. The CDR3, as DNA: TGTGCCATCAGTGAGTCACGGGGTAGCACTGAAGCTTTCTTT. Translation: CAISESRGSTEAFF.